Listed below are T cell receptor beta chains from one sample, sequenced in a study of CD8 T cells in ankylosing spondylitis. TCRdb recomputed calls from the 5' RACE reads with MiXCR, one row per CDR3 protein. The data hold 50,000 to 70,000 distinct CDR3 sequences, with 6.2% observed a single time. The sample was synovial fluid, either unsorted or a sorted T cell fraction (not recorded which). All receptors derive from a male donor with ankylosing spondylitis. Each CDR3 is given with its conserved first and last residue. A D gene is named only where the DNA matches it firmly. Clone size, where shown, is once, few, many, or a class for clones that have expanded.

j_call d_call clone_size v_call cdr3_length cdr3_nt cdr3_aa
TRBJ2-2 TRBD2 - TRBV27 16 TGTGCCAGCAGTTCCTTAGCGGGACCAGGCACCGGGGAGCTGTTTTTT CASSSLAGPGTGELFF
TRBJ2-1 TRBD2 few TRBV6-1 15 TGTGCCAGCAGCCCGCTCGGGAGGACTCACAATGAGCAGTTCTTC CASSPLGRTHNEQFF
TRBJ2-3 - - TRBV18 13 TGTGCCAGCTCACCGCTGACTTCAGATACGCAGTATTTT CASSPLTSDTQYF
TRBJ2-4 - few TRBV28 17 TGTGCCAGCAGTTTTGAGGCAGGGCGGAGAGCCAAAAACATTCAGTACTTC CASSFEAGRRAKNIQYF
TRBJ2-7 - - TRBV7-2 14 TGTGCCAGCAGCTTAGAGGCAGGGATATACGAGCAGTACTTC CASSLEAGIYEQYF
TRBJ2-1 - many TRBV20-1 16 TGCAGTGCTAGATGGGCCGGGGTAGCGGTTTACAATGAGCAGTTCTTC CSARWAGVAVYNEQFF
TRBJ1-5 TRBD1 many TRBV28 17 TGTGCCAGCACCCGACGCAGGACAGGGGGGGGGGATCAGCCCCAGCATTTT CASTRRRTGGGDQPQHF
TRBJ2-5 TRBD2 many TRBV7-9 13 TGTGCCAGCAGCGCGGGGGACCCAGAGACCCAGTACTTC CASSAGDPETQYF
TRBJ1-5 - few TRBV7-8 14 TGTGCCAGCAGCCCCTACTCGGGCTGGCAGCCCCAGCATTTT CASSPYSGWQPQHF
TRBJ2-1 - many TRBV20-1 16 TGCAGTGCTAGTTCGGATTCGGGAGAACAATGGAATGAGCAGTTCTTC CSASSDSGEQWNEQFF
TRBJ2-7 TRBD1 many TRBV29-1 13 TGCAGCGTCAGACAGGGGGGTCGACTCGAGCAGTACTTC CSVRQGGRLEQYF
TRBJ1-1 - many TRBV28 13 TGTGCCAGCAACCGGGGGGCAAGGGCTGAAGCTTTCTTT CASNRGARAEAFF
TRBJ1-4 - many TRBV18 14 TGTGCCAGCTCACCCACAACAACTAATGAAAAACTGTTTTTT CASSPTTTNEKLFF
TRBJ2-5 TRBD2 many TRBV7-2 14 TGTGCCAGCAGCTTTAGCGGGTACCAAGAGACCCAGTACTTC CASSFSGYQETQYF
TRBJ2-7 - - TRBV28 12 TGTGCCAGCAGGCCTCGTGGGGACGAGCAGTACTTC CASRPRGDEQYF
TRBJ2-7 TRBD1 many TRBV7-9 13 TGTGCCAGCAGCTCACTCGACAGGGGCGAGCAGTACTTC CASSSLDRGEQYF
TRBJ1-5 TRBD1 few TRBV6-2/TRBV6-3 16 TGTGCCAGCAGTTCCCAGACAGGGGGTAGCAATCAGCCCCAGCATTTT CASSSQTGGSNQPQHF
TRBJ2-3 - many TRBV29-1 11 TGCAGCGTAGGAAACACAGATACGCAGTATTTT CSVGNTDTQYF
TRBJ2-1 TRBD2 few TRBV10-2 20 TGCGCCAGCAGTGACCCGCGGGGACTAGCGGGCCAAAGCTCCTACAATGAGCAGTTCTTC CASSDPRGLAGQSSYNEQFF
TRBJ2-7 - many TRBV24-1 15 TGTGCCACCAGTGCGGGGTACTCAGCCTCCTACGAGCAGTACTTC CATSAGYSASYEQYF
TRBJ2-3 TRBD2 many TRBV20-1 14 TGCAGTGTAGCGGGAGCTGGGGGCACAGATACGCAGTATTTT CSVAGAGGTDTQYF
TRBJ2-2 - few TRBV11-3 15 TGTGCCAGCAGCAAGTACGGGGGAAACACCGGGGAGCTGTTTTTT CASSKYGGNTGELFF
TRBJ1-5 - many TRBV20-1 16 TGCAGTGCTAGAGACCGTAATAGACTGATCAATCAGCCCCAGCATTTT CSARDRNRLINQPQHF
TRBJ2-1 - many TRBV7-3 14 TGTGCCAGCAGCCAGGACAGTCCTGGCAATGAGCAGTTCTTC CASSQDSPGNEQFF
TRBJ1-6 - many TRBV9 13 TGTGCCAGCAGCTTGCTGGGAGGTTCACCCCTCCACTTT CASSLLGGSPLHF
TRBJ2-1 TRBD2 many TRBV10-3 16 TGTGCCATCAGTGATAATAGCGGGGGCGAGGGGCATGAGCAGTTCTTC CAISDNSGGEGHEQFF
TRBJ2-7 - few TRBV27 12 TGTGCCAGCAGAGACAGGCCCTACGAGCAGTACTTC CASRDRPYEQYF
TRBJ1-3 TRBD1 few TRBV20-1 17 TGCAGTGCTAGAGGACCGGGACAGGAGAGCTCTGGAAACACCATATATTTT CSARGPGQESSGNTIYF
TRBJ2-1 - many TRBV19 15 TGTGCCAGTAGTATAGGGGGACCTCGGGGTAGTGAGCAGTTCTTC CASSIGGPRGSEQFF